This T cell receptor (beta chain) was observed in a study of control samples from healthy donors and cancer patients. Profiling relied on immunoSEQ multiplex PCR, and the TCRdb table lists in-frame clones only, not all of them. The table lists 45,000 to 55,000 clones, 95% of them singletons, with approximately 2.4% in the top ten. The germline CDR1 and CDR2 sequences are ENHRY and SYGVKD. The CDR3 has 15 residues. Losses at the gene ends were 10 bases for V and 0 bases for J; bases not matched to a gene: 6. Material for sequencing was blood. The rearrangement links TRBV10-3 to TRBJ1-5, with 10 bases matching TRBD1. The TCR was taken from a man aged 25 to 45 in good health. This CDR3 is CATRTGGFSNQPQHF. CDR3 coding DNA: TGTGCCACAAGGACAGGGGGGTTTAGCAATCAGCCCCAGCATTTT.